This TCR beta chain is drawn from a study of blood T cell repertoires in COVID-19. The wider study: The cDNA or gDNA used as material had been derived from T cells, B-cell-depleted T cells, or PBMCs.

Authors' processing steps: Reference gene primer amplification gave estimated nucleated cell counts. Produced via immunoSEQ multiplex PCR; TCRdb's table is partial and in-frame only. For V, J and clone size, that table is used; D and trimming come from the DNA. The sample consists of a few hundred thousand clones, nearly 90% of them appearing once. Germline CDR1 SNHLY, CDR2 FYNNEI. The CDR3 spans 14 residues. The V gene end was trimmed by 7 bases and the J gene end by 1 base; junction bases not matched to a gene: 4. The chain is built from TRBV2 and TRBJ1-2, with 9 nucleotides matching TRBD1. The clonotype was recovered from an older woman with COVID-19, enrolled during active disease. Sequenced material: peripheral blood. CDR3 coding DNA: TGTGCCAGCATGGGGACAGGGAATAACTATGGCTACACCTTC. This encodes CASMGTGNNYGYTF.